Here is one T cell receptor (beta chain) with its context. Its target antigen remains unknown. The data originate from a study of CXCR3-negative and CXCR3-positive naive CD8 T cells (dated by TCRdb to about 2019). Background for the entire study: Approximately 130 million TRB reads were obtained in total, roughly 1.5 +/- 0.3 million reads per library. TRBV-TRBJ cluster analysis included naive subsets from roughly 5 donors and memory cells from 3 donors. Diversity and physicochemical repertoire analyses covered some eleven donors pooled from two independent experiments. What the work shows at the level of the full study, not this receptor alone: Because surface CD5, which is linked to self-reactivity in mice, was comparable between the naive subsets, TCR interaction strength was also inferred from the physicochemical properties of TRB CDR3s. Freshly isolated PBMCs were used for most assays because CXCR3 expression went down partially after cryopreservation. Naive CXCR3-negative and CXCR3-positive cells from the same donor showed similar TRBV-TRBJ usage, whereas memory cells showed distinct patterns. Comparably high repertoire diversity was found in both naive subsets, whereas much lower repertoire diversity was found in memory CD8+ T cells. TRB CDR3s from CXCR3-positive naive cells showed higher hydrophobicity (lower Kidera factor 4), lower energy, and higher strength and volume indices than CXCR3-negative naive cells.

The data were produced on a NextSeq 550. The Human TCR Profiling Kit (MiLaboratory) was used to make UMI-labeled 5' RACE TRB cDNA libraries. cDNA synthesis used the entire amount of extracted RNA, and PCR amplification then used the entire amount of cDNA produced. Libraries were prepared in parallel with an identical number of PCR cycles. The study's own analysis went as follows. With a requirement of at least two reads per UMI, MIGEC and MiXCR extracted about 50,000 +/- 10,000 unique UMI-labeled TRB cDNA molecules per library. On average, each library contained about 40,000 +/- 10,000 functional in-frame TRB CDR3 nucleotide clonotypes without stop codons. Diversity metrics, including normalized Shannon-Wiener and Chao1, were computed in VDJtools after downsampling to 5000 UMI-labeled TRB molecules per sample. VDJtools was used to calculate clonotype-size-weighted physicochemical properties of the central five CDR3 residues, namely interaction energy, strength, volume and Kidera factor 4. Through TCRdb reprocessing, the reads give one entry per CDR3 protein sequence; DNA is omitted. These V and J calls originate from TCRdb's pipeline instead of the authors' own analysis. The table held for this sample gives about 62,000 distinct CDR3 sequences. The ten most abundant clones make up approximately 4.5% of the sample.

In the germline V gene, CDR1 corresponds to SQVTM and CDR2 to ANQGSEA. Measured from the cysteine to the phenylalanine, the CDR3 is 14 residues long. The DNA is not on file. For each CD8+ T cell subset, flow sorting was done in triplicate, and 300,000 or so cells per subset went directly into RLT lysis buffer. To exclude memory contaminants, naive CD8+ T cells were stringently defined as CD45RO-CCR7+CD27+CD95-. Standard density gradient centrifugation was used to isolate peripheral blood mononuclear cells from buffy coats. Naive CXCR3-negative and CXCR3-positive CD8+ T cells were flow-sorted on a FACSAria III. An RNeasy Mini Kit was used to extract total RNA from the sorted cells.

The sequence links TRBV29-1 to TRBJ2-2. Sequences were obtained from naive CXCR3- CD8+ T cells from blood. The cell subset or site label of this sample denotes: CD45RO-CCR7+CD27+CD95- naive CD8+ T cells lacking CXCR3 (TNR3-). This receptor was identified in a human donor in good health. Some clones in this sample may be carry-over from other donors' samples. The CDR3 amino acid sequence is: CSVEEGLNTGELFF.